This TCR beta chain was captured in a study of radiotherapy plus CTLA-4 blockade in lung cancer. Study information: Of the patients, 15% to 20% showed objective responses and about 30% attained disease control.

V lost 6 bases, J lost 3 bases, and 18 bases lay in between. Germline V gene sequence: CDR1 MDHEN, CDR2 SYDVKM. CDR3 length: 16 amino acids. With ipilimumab providing CTLA-4 blockade, focal radiation was administered to patients who had chemo-refractory metastatic non-small-cell lung cancer. The data were produced by immunoSEQ multiplex PCR, yet TCRdb's version contains in-frame clones alone and is incomplete. The sample lists around 30,000 clones, 60% to 80% occurring once. As regards this clone: Antigen specificity is unknown.

General study points: Radiotherapy with ipilimumab was followed by blood expansion of tumor-derived clones. The best prediction of response reportedly came from early blood T cell clone dynamics, with interferon-beta.

The sample here was peripheral blood, taken from a patient treated with radiotherapy plus ipilimumab. The chain carries TRBV28 and TRBJ1-5, with TRBD1 as a possible D gene (6 bases). The TCR comes from a human donor with non-small cell lung cancer whose response to radiotherapy plus ipilimumab could not be evaluated. The CDR3 sequence: CASRTAARDNNQPQHF. Written as DNA, the CDR3 is TGTGCCAGCAGGACCGCTGCCCGGGACAACAATCAGCCCCAGCATTTT.